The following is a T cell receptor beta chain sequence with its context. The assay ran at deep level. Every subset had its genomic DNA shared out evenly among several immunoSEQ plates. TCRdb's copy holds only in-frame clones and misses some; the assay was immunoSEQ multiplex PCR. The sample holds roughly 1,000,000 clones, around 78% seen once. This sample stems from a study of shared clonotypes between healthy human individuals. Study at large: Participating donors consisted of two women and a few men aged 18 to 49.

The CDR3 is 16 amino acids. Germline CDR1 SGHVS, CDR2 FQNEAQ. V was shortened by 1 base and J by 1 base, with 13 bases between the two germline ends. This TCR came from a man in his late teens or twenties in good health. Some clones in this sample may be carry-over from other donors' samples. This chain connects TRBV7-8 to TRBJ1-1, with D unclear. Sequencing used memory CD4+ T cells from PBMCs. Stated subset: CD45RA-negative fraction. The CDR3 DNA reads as TGTGCCAGCAGCTTAGGACACGGAGCCCCGAACACTGAAGCTTTCTTT. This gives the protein CASSLGHGAPNTEAFF.